This T cell receptor beta chain was sequenced during a study of low-dose radiotherapy and immunotherapy resistance in tumors. The ends were cut back, 3 bases at V and 0 bases at J, with 8 bases in the middle. The CDR3 sequence is 14 residues long. Primers used for first-strand cDNA, a TRAV- and TRBV-specific set, covered both alpha and beta chains. Amplification, which lasted around 18 PCR cycles, used a constant-region primer and V-primer adapter to amplify TCRs. TCRdb itself ran the reads through MiXCR, one entry per CDR3 protein. The sample contains around 18,000 distinct CDR3 sequences, over 65% of which appear only once.

This chain links TRBV12-3 or TRBV12-4 with TRBJ1-1, with D perhaps TRBD1 (5 bases). The TCR sequence derives from a human donor with advanced metastatic prostate, ovarian, gallbladder or colorectal cancer (not recorded which). This table probably holds off-target reads from a library built for another chain. The CDR3 loop reads CASSLRGMNTEAFF. The CDR3 DNA sequence: TGTGCCAGCAGTTTGAGGGGAATGAACACTGAAGCTTTCTTT.